These 5 T cell receptor beta chains originate from one sample sequenced in a study of blood T cells in healthy people across ages. A sample-barcoded 5' primer and a J-beta primer mix were used in a second PCR of roughly 7 to 11 cycles. Using its own MiXCR run on the 5' RACE reads, TCRdb lists one record per CDR3 protein. The table lists about a million distinct CDR3 sequences, 40% to 60% of them singletons. The material sequenced was blood. Receptors were obtained from a man aged 25-45 years in good health.

V gene TRBV6-6 combines with J gene TRBJ2-7, with D perhaps TRBD2 (7 bases). Trimming removed 4 bases from V and 4 bases from J, with 11 bases in between. Germline V gene sequence: CDR1 MNHNY, CDR2 SVGAGI (reference sequence). This CDR3 comprises 13 residues. CDR3 residues: CASSWEGEYEQYF. The CDR3 DNA sequence: TGTGCCAGCAGTTGGGAGGGGGAATACGAGCAGTACTTC.

V usage is TRBV10-3 and J usage is TRBJ2-7; no firm D call. V gave up 3 bases and J gave up 0 bases, with 12 bases separating them. CDR3 length: 15 residues. Per the germline V gene, CDR1 is ENHRY and CDR2 is SYGVKD. The CDR3 loop reads CAISDPPRSSYEQYF. The CDR3 nucleotides read TGTGCCATCAGTGATCCCCCACGTAGCTCCTACGAGCAGTACTTC.

J is TRBJ1-1 and V is TRBV14, with a weak D call TRBD1 (6 bases). Between the trimmed V and J ends, which lost 0 bases and 0 bases, there was a span of 14 bases. This CDR3 has 17 amino acids. Germline CDR1 and CDR2: SGHDN and FVKESK. The CDR3 is CASSQDGTRGMNTEAFF. The CDR3 DNA sequence: TGTGCCAGCAGCCAAGATGGGACACGGGGCATGAACACTGAAGCTTTCTTT.

The chain has TRBV6-5 and TRBJ1-6; D is unresolved. Deletions cut 8 bases from V and 3 bases from J, with 17 bases between. Germline assignment: CDR1 MNHEY and CDR2 SVGAGI. The CDR3 length is 16 residues. CDR3 in DNA: TGTGCCAGCGGCCACCAGACGACTCACTATAATTCACCCCTCCACTTT. Translated, it gives CASGHQTTHYNSPLHF.

The chain links TRBV13 to TRBJ1-1; no clear D. CDR3 length equals 13 residues. V was clipped by 0 bases and J by 9 bases, with 11 bases between them. CDR1 is PRHDT and CDR2 is FYEKMQ in the germline V gene (reference sequence). DNA of the CDR3: TGTGCCAGCAGCTTAGGCGGCGGAGACAAAGCTTTCTTT. It encodes CASSLGGGDKAFF.